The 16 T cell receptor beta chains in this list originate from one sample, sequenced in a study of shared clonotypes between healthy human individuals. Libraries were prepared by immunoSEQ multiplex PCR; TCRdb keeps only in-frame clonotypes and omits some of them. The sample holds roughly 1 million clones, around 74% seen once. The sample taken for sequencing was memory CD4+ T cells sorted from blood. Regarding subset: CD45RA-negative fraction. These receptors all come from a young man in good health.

This chain's CDR3 is CASSLAGRTEAFF. CDR3 sequence (DNA): TGCGCCAGCAGCTTGGCAGGGAGAACTGAAGCTTTCTTT. The rearrangement uses TRBV5-1 and TRBJ1-1; possible D gene TRBD1, 5 bases. This CDR3 has 13 residues. With 0 bases removed from V and 5 bases from J, the gap between germline ends came to 8 bases. Per the germline V gene, CDR1 is SGHRS and CDR2 is YFSETQ.

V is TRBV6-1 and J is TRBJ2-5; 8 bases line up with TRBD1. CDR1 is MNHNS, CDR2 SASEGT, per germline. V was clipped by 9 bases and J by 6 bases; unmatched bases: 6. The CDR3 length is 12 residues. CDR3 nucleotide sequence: TGTGCCAGTGGACAGGGTGTACAGACCCAGTACTTC. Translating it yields CASGQGVQTQYF.

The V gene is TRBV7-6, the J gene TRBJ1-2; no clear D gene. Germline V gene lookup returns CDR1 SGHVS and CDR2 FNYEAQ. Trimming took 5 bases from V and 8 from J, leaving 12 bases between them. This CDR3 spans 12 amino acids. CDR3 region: CASSLPAGGYTF. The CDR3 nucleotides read TGTGCCAGCAGCCTCCCCGCGGGAGGCTACACCTTC.

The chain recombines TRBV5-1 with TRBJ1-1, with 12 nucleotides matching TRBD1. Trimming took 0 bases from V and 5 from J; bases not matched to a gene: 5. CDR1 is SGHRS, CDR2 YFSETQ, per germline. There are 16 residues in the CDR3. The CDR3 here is CASSLAGTGGPTEAFF. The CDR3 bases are TGCGCCAGCAGCTTGGCCGGGACAGGGGGCCCGACTGAAGCTTTCTTT. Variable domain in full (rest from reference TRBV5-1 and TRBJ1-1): KAGVTQTPRYLIKTRGQQVTLSCSPISGHRSVSWYQQTPGQGLQFLFEYFSETQRNKGNFPGRFSGRQFSNSRSEMNVSTLELGDSALYLCASSLAGTGGPTEAFFGQGTRLTVV.

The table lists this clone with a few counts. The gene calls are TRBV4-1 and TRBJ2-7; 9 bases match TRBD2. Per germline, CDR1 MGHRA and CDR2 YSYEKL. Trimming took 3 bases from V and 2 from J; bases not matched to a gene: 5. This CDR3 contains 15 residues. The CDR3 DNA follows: TGCGCCAGCAGCCAGTTAGCGGGGGAACCCTACGAGCAGTACTTC. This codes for CASSQLAGEPYEQYF.

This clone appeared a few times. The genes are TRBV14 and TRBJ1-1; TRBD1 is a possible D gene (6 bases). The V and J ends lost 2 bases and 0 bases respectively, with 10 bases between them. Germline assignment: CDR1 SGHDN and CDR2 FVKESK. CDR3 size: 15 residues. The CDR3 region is CASSQWTALNTEAFF. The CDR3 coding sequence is TGTGCCAGCAGCCAATGGACAGCACTGAACACTGAAGCTTTCTTT.

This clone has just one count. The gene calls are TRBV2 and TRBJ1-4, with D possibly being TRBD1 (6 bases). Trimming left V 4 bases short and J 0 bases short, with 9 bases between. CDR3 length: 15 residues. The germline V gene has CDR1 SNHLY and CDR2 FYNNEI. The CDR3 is CASSAKGATNEKLFF. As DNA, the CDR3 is TGTGCCAGCAGTGCAAAGGGGGCAACTAATGAAAAACTGTTTTTT.

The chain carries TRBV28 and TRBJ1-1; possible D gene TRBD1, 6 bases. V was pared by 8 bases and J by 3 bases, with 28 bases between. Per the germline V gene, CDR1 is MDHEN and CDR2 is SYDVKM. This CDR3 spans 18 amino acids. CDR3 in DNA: TGTGCCAGCCCCCCTTCGGGGCACTCCGGGACATCAGACACTGAAGCTTTCTTT. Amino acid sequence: CASPPSGHSGTSDTEAFF.

The CDR3 DNA reads TGTGCCAGCAGCCCGGGTGGCCCGAACACTGAAGCTTTCTTT. Translation: CASSPGGPNTEAFF. The chain has TRBV28 and TRBJ1-1; D uncertain. V gave up 6 bases and J gave up 1 base, with 12 bases separating them. The germline gives CDR1 MDHEN, CDR2 SYDVKM. The CDR3 spans 14 residues.

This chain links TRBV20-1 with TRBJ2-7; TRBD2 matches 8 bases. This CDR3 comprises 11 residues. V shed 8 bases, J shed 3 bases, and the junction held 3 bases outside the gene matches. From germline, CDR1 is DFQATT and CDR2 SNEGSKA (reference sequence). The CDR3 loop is CSSTSGYEQYF. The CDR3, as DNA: TGCAGTAGTACTAGCGGCTACGAGCAGTACTTC.

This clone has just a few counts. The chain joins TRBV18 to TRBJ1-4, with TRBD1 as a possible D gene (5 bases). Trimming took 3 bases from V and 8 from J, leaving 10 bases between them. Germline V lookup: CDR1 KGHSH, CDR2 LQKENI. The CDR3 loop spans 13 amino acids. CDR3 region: CASSPAWDEKLFF. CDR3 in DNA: TGTGCCAGCTCACCCGCTTGGGACGAAAAACTGTTTTTT.

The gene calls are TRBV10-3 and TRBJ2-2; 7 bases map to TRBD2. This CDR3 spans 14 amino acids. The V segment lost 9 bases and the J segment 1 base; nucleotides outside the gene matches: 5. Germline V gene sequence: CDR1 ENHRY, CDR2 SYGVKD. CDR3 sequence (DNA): TGTGCCATTACCTTAGCGGGGAACACCGGGGAGCTGTTTTTT. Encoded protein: CAITLAGNTGELFF.

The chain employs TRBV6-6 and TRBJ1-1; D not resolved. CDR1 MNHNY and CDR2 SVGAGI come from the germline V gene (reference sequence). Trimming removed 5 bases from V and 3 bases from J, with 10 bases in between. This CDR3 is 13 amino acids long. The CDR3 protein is CASSPREHTEAFF. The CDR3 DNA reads TGTGCCAGCAGTCCCCGGGAGCACACTGAAGCTTTCTTT.

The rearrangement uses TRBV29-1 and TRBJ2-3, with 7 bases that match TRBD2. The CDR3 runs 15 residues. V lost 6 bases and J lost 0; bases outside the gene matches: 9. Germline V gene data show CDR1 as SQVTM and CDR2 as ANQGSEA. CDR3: CSVAPSSGSTDTQYF. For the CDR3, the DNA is TGCAGCGTCGCCCCGTCTAGCGGCAGCACAGATACGCAGTATTTT.

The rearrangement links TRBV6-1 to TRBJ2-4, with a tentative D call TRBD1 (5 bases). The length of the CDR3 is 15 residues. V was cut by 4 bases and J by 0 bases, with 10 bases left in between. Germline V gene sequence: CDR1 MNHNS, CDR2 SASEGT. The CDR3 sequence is CASSVDTLAKNIQYF. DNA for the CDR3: TGTGCCAGCAGTGTGGACACGCTAGCCAAAAACATTCAGTACTTC.

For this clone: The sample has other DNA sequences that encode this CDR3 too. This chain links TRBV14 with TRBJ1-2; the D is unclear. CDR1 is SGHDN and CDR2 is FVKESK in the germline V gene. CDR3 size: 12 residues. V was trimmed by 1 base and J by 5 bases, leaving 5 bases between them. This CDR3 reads CASSQAGYGYTF. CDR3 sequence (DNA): TGTGCCAGCAGCCAAGCCGGTTATGGCTACACCTTC.